Given below is one T cell receptor (beta chain) in context. Its antigen is unidentified. As the sequencing template, cDNA was produced by extracting RNA and reverse transcribing it. Libraries were prepared by immunoSEQ multiplex PCR; TCRdb keeps only in-frame clonotypes and omits some of them. Here the sample spans about 210,000 clones, 64% being singletons. This sample is drawn from a study of CD8+ T cells in alopecia areata. V lost 5 bases and J 4 bases, leaving 9 bases between the germline ends. Germline lookup yields CDR1 SGHTA and CDR2 FQGTGA. The CDR3 sequence is 13 residues long. Treatment denoted: oral pan-JAK inhibitor, 5-10 mg twice daily. Broader study findings: There were many expanded lesional clones persisting in scalp and blood during tofacitinib. Researchers report lesional scalp, most notably alopecia totalis/universalis, outstripped normal scalp in clonality. Whereas mice showed it more clearly, TCR sharing across patients was murkier, possibly because of HLA.

Sequenced material: CD4+ T cells sorted from blood, taken at week 4, from a patient treated with tofacitinib. The source of this sequence is a human donor with alopecia areata. J is TRBJ1-5 and V is TRBV7-3; D is undetermined. CDR3 residues: CASSLDANQPQHF. CDR3 sequence (DNA): TGTGCCAGCAGCCTCGACGCTAATCAGCCCCAGCATTTT.